This passage covers 18 T cell receptor beta chains from one sample sequenced in a study of technical replicates of blood from a few donors. Libraries were prepared by immunoSEQ multiplex PCR; TCRdb keeps only in-frame clonotypes and omits some of them. The repertoire holds tens of thousands of clones, with 85% to 95% as singletons. Sequencing was carried out using T cells isolated from PBMCs. The receptors were gathered from a human donor in good health.

This chain uses TRBV6-5 with TRBJ2-1; D unclear. Germline CDR1 and CDR2: MNHEY and SVGAGI. The CDR3 covers 11 residues. Trimming shortened V by 7 bases and J by 9 bases, and 10 bases separated the two germline ends. The CDR3 DNA reads as TGTGCCAGCACCTCAACGGGTGAGCAGTTCTTC. It specifies CASTSTGEQFF.

This clone was seen just once. This sequence joins TRBV28 and TRBJ2-1; 7 positions match TRBD1. Germline assignment: CDR1 MDHEN and CDR2 SYDVKM. Unmatched junction bases numbered 2, after V lost 2 bases and J lost 4 bases. This CDR3 contains 14 residues. CDR3 sequence: CASSLGQVYNEQFF. The CDR3 nucleotides read TGTGCCAGCAGTTTAGGACAGGTATACAATGAGCAGTTCTTC.

The genes are TRBV11-2 and TRBJ2-7; 8 bases align to TRBD2. Germline V gene lookup returns CDR1 SGHAT and CDR2 FQNNGV. The CDR3 contains 14 residues. V trimming: 1 base; J trimming: 2 bases; junction bases outside the gene matches: 1. The CDR3 DNA sequence: TGTGCCAGCAGCTTAGGACTAGCGACCTACGAGCAGTACTTC. It specifies CASSLGLATYEQYF.

This clone came up once. The chain employs TRBV25-1 and TRBJ2-1, with 9 positions matching TRBD2. Germline CDR1 and CDR2: MGHDK and SYGVNS. This CDR3 is 18 amino acids long. The V gene end was trimmed by 1 base and the J gene end by 10 bases; junction bases not matched to a gene: 17. The CDR3: CASSESRRGGLADQEQFF. The DNA of the CDR3 is TGTGCCAGCAGTGAATCGAGGCGGGGGGGACTAGCCGATCAAGAGCAGTTCTTC.

The CDR3 DNA reads TGTGCCACCAGCAGAGATGTACAGGGATATGGCTACACCTTC. It is translated as CATSRDVQGYGYTF. The gene calls are TRBV15 and TRBJ1-2, with a tentative D call TRBD1 (6 bases). The germline V and J ends were trimmed by 0 bases and 5 bases, with 10 bases remaining between them. The germline CDR1 and CDR2 sequences are LNHNV and YYDKDF (reference sequence). This CDR3 spans 14 amino acids.

The count of this clone is one. The chain uses TRBV9 and TRBJ1-4; TRBD1 aligns across 9 bases. Germline V gene data show CDR1 as SGDLS and CDR2 as YYNGEE. V was clipped by 3 bases and J by 1 base; unmatched bases: 4. This CDR3 is 16 amino acids long. CDR3 amino acids: CASSADRGGTNEKLFF. The CDR3 region has the DNA TGTGCCAGCAGCGCCGACAGGGGGGGAACTAATGAAAAACTGTTTTTT.

V usage is TRBV4-2 and J usage is TRBJ2-2, with D tentatively TRBD2 (6 bases). Deletions cut 6 bases from V and 5 bases from J, with 7 bases between. Germline V CDR1 and CDR2: LGHNA, YNFKEQ. This CDR3 contains 12 residues. CDR3 sequence reads: CASSRGTGELFF. The CDR3 DNA sequence: TGTGCCAGCAGTCGGGGGACCGGGGAGCTGTTTTTT.

This clone was detected once. The V gene is TRBV7-2, the J gene TRBJ2-7; a weak D match, TRBD2 (6 bases). The germline V gene has CDR1 SGHTA and CDR2 FQGNSA. The V end lost 4 bases, the J end lost 1 base, and 11 bases lay between the germline ends. The CDR3 covers 14 residues. The CDR3 loop reads CASSSIAESYEQYF. CDR3 nucleotide sequence: TGTGCCAGCAGCTCGATAGCGGAATCCTACGAGCAGTACTTC.

The chain links TRBV25-1 to TRBJ2-3; 10 nucleotides agree with TRBD2. This CDR3 is built from 15 residues. V was pared by 5 bases and J by 4 bases, with 6 bases of the junction left unmatched. Per germline, CDR1 MGHDK and CDR2 SYGVNS. The CDR3 loop is CASSPLAGAPDTQYF. DNA of the CDR3: TGTGCCAGCAGTCCTCTAGCGGGAGCACCAGATACGCAGTATTTT.

V and J are TRBV9 and TRBJ2-1; 8 bases align to TRBD2. This CDR3 spans 16 amino acids. Germline lookup yields CDR1 SGDLS and CDR2 YYNGEE. V trimming: 3 bases; J trimming: 6 bases; junction bases outside the gene matches: 11. CDR3 bases: TGTGCCAGCAGCGCTTACGGGGGGGTGACGTCCAATGAGCAGTTCTTC. Translation: CASSAYGGVTSNEQFF.

This chain connects TRBV25-1 to TRBJ2-3, with TRBD1 matching 8 bases. This CDR3 comprises 13 residues. CDR1 and CDR2 (germline): MGHDK, SYGVNS. V lost 4 bases to trimming and J lost 4 bases; unmatched junction nucleotides: 1. CDR3 in amino acids: CASSGTGPDTQYF. The CDR3 coding sequence is TGTGCCAGCAGTGGGACAGGGCCAGATACGCAGTATTTT.

V is TRBV7-9 and J is TRBJ1-1; D is perhaps TRBD1 (5 bases). The V and J ends lost 3 bases and 2 bases respectively, with 19 bases between them. The germline V gene encodes CDR1 SEHNR and CDR2 FQNEAQ (reference sequence). There are 17 residues in the CDR3. This CDR3 is CASSLGTEGLRNTEAFF. CDR3 coding DNA: TGTGCCAGCAGCTTGGGGACGGAGGGCCTGAGAAACACTGAAGCTTTCTTT.

This rearrangement joins TRBV4-2 to TRBJ1-1; D is unclear. V gave up 0 bases and J gave up 1 base, with 15 bases separating them. Germline V gene lookup returns CDR1 LGHNA and CDR2 YNFKEQ. The CDR3 totals 17 residues. The CDR3 DNA is TGTGCCAGCAGCCAAGATCAACTTGGGCAGCCGAACACTGAAGCTTTCTTT. Encoded protein: CASSQDQLGQPNTEAFF.

This clone was recorded only once. The chain links TRBV28 to TRBJ2-1; D is undetermined. The germline V gene encodes CDR1 MDHEN and CDR2 SYDVKM. This CDR3 comprises 17 residues. V was shortened by 5 bases and J by 0 bases, with 17 bases between the two germline ends. The CDR3 DNA is TGTGCCAGCAGTCCTGCCATGGCGGCCAGCTCCTACAATGAGCAGTTCTTC. Protein sequence: CASSPAMAASSYNEQFF.

The CDR3 region has the DNA TGCGCCAGCAGCACCACCGGGAATCAAGAGACCCAGTACTTC. Amino acid sequence: CASSTTGNQETQYF. This chain uses TRBV5-1 with TRBJ2-5; TRBD2 is a possible D gene (5 bases). Germline CDR1 is SGHRS and CDR2 is YFSETQ. Trimming took 4 bases from V and 2 from J, leaving 12 bases between them. CDR3 size: 14 residues.

In DNA form, the CDR3 reads TGCGCCAGCAGCCAAATCGTGGCGGGGCTAAACTACGAGCAGTACTTC. Residues: CASSQIVAGLNYEQYF. The rearrangement uses TRBV4-1 and TRBJ2-7; the D gene is possibly TRBD2 (6 bases). Trimming pared 2 bases from V and 3 bases from J, leaving 17 bases between. Germline CDR1 reads MGHRA; CDR2 reads YSYEKL. The CDR3 consists of 16 residues.

The chain uses TRBV7-9 and TRBJ1-5; D gene ambiguous. Germline values: CDR1 SEHNR, CDR2 FQNEAQ (reference sequence). Deletions cut 5 bases from V and 5 bases from J, with 10 bases between. The CDR3 is made up of 13 amino acids. CDR3 region: CASSNIQDQPQHF. The CDR3 DNA reads TGTGCCAGCAGCAATATCCAGGATCAGCCCCAGCATTTT.

The rearrangement uses TRBV6-5 and TRBJ2-5; TRBD1 is a possible D gene (5 bases). The CDR3 runs to 15 residues. V was clipped by 6 bases and J by 3 bases, with 17 bases between them. Germline V gene lookup returns CDR1 MNHEY and CDR2 SVGAGI. The CDR3: CASRFRQRREETQYF. CDR3 DNA: TGTGCCAGCAGATTTAGACAGAGACGAGAAGAGACCCAGTACTTC.